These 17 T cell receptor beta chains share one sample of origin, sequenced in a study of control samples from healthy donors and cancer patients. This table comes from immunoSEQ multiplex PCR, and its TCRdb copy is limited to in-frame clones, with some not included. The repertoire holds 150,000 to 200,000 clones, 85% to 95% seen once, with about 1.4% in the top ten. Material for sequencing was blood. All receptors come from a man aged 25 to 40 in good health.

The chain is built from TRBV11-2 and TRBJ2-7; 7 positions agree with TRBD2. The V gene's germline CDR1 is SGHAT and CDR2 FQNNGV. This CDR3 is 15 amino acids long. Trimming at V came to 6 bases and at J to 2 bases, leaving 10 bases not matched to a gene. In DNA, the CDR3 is TGTGCCAGCAGGGAGAGCGGGGTGGCGGCCTACGAGCAGTACTTC. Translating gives CASRESGVAAYEQYF. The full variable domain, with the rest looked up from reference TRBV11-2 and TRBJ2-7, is EAGVAQSPRYKIIEKRQSVAFWCNPISGHATLYWYQQILGQGPKLLIQFQNNGVVDDSQLPKDRFSAERLKGVDSTLKIQPAKLEDSAVYLCASRESGVAAYEQYFGPGTRLTVT.

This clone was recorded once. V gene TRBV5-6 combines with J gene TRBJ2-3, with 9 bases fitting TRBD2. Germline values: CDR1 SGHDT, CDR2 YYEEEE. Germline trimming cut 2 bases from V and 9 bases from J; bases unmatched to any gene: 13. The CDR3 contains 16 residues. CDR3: CASSLFGEAGGSTQYF. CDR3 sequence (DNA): TGTGCCAGCAGCTTATTTGGGGAAGCGGGAGGTAGCACGCAGTATTTT. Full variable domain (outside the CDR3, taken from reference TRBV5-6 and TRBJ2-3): DAGVTQSPTHLIKTRGQQVTLRCSPKSGHDTVSWYQQALGQGPQFIFQYYEEEERQRGNFPDRFSGHQFPNYSSELNVNALLLGDSALYLCASSLFGEAGGSTQYFGPGTRLTVL.

CDR3 DNA sequence: TGTGCCAGCAGCCCGGGACACAGAAACACCATATATTTT. Protein: CASSPGHRNTIYF. The chain employs TRBV7-6 and TRBJ1-3; a possible D gene is TRBD1 (6 bases). The V gene's germline CDR1 is SGHVS and CDR2 FNYEAQ. The V gene lost 5 bases and the J gene lost 5 bases, with 10 bases spanning the gap. The CDR3 has 13 residues.

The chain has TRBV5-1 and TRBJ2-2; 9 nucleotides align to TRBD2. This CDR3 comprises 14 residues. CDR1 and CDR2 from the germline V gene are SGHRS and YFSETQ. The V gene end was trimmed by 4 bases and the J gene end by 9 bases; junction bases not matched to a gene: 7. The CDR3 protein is CASSVSGSNRELFF. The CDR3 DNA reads TGCGCCAGCAGCGTTAGCGGGAGTAACAGGGAGCTGTTTTTT.

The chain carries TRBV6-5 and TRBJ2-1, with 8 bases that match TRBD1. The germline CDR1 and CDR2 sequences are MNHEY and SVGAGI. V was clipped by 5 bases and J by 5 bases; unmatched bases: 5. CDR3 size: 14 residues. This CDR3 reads CASSLGQGHNEQFF. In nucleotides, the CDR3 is TGTGCCAGCAGTCTCGGACAGGGCCACAATGAGCAGTTCTTC.

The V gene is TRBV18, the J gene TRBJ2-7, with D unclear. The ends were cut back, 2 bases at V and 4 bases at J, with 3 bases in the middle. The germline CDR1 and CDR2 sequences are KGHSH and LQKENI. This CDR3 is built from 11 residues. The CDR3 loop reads CASSPGYEQYF. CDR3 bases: TGTGCCAGCTCACCAGGTTACGAGCAGTACTTC.

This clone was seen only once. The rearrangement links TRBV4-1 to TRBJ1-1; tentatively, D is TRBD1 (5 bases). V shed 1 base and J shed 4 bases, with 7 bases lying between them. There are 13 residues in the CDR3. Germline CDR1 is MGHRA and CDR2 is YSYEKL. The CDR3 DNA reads TGCGCCAGCAGCCAAGCAGGGTCCACTGAAGCTTTCTTT. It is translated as CASSQAGSTEAFF.

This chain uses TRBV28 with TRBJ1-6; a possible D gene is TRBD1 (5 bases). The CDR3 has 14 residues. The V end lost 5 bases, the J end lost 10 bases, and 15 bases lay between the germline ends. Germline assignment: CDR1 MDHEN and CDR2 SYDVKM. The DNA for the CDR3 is TGTGCCAGCAGTATTCGAGGGGTATACTCACCCCTCCACTTT. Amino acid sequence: CASSIRGVYSPLHF. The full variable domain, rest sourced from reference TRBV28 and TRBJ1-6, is DVKVTQSSRYLVKRTGEKVFLECVQDMDHENMFWYRQDPGLGLRLIYFSYDVKMKEKGDIPEGYSVSREKKERFSLILESASTNQTSMYLCASSIRGVYSPLHFGNGTRLTVT.

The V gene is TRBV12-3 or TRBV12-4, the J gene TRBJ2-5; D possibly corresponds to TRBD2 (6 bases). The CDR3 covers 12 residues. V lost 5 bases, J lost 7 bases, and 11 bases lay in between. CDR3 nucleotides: TGTGCCAGCAGTCCCGTCGGGGGGACCCAGTACTTC. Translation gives CASSPVGGTQYF.

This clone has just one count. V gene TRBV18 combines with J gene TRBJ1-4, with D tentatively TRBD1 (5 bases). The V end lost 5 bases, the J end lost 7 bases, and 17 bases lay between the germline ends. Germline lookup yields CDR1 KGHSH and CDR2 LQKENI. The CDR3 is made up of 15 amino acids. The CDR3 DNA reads TGTGCCAGCTCATCACAGGCCCTGGTGGGTGAAAAACTGTTTTTT. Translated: CASSSQALVGEKLFF.

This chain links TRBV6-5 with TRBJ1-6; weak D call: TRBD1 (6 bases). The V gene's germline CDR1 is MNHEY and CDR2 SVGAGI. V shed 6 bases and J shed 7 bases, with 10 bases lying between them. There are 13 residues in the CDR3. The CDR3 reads CASRQGYNSPLHF. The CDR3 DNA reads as TGTGCCAGCAGACAGGGTTACAATTCACCCCTCCACTTT.

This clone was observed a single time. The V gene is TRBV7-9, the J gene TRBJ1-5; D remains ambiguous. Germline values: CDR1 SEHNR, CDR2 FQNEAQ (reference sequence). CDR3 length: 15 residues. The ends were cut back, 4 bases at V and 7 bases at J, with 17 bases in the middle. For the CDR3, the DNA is TGTGCCAGCAGCTCGGAAGGCGTCCCGGGGCAGCCCCAGCATTTT. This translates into CASSSEGVPGQPQHF.

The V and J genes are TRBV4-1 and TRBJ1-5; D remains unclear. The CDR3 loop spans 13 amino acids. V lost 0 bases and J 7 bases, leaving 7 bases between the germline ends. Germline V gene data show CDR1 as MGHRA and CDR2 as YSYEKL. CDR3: CASSQEWEQPQHF. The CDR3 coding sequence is TGCGCCAGCAGCCAAGAATGGGAGCAGCCCCAGCATTTT.

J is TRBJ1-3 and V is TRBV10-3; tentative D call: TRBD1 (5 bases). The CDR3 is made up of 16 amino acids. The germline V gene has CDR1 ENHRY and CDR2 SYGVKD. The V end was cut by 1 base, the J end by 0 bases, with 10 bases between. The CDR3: CAISEWGGHSGNTIYF. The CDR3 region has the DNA TGTGCCATCAGTGAGTGGGGCGGACACTCTGGAAACACCATATATTTT.

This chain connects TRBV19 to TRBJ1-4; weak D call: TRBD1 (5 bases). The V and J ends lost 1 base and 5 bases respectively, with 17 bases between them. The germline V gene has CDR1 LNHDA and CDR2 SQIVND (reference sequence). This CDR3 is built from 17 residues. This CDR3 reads CASSIGIGGYGNEKLFF. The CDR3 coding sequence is TGTGCCAGTAGTATAGGGATTGGGGGATATGGAAATGAAAAACTGTTTTTT.

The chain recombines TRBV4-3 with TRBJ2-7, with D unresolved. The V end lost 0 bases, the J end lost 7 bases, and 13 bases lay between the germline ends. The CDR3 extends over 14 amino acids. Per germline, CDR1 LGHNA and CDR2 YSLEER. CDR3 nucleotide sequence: TGCGCCAGCAGCCAAGATTCGCGCGGAATGGAGCAGTACTTC. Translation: CASSQDSRGMEQYF.

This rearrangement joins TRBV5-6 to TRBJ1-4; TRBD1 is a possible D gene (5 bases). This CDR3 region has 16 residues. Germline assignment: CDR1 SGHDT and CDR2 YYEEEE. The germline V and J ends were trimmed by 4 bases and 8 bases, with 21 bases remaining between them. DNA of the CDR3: TGTGCCAGCAGCCAGTCTGTGGAGGACGGGGGGGAAAAACTGTTTTTT. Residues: CASSQSVEDGGEKLFF.